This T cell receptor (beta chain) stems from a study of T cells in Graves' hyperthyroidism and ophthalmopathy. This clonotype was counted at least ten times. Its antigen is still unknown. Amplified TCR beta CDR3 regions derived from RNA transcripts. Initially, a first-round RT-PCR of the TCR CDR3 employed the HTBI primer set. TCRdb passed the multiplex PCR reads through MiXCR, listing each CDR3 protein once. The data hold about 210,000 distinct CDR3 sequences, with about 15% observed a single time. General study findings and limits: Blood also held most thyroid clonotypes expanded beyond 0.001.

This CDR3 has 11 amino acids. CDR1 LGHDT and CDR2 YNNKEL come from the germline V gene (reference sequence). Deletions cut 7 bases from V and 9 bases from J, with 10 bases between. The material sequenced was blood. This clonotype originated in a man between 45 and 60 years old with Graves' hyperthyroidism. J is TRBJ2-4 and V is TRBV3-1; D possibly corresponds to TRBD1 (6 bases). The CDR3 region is CASTGAGIQYF. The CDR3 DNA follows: TGTGCCAGCACAGGGGCGGGCATTCAGTACTTC. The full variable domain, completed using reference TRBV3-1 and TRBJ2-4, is DTAVSQTPKYLVTQMGNDKSIKCEQNLGHDTMYWYKQDSKKFLKIMFSYNNKELIINETVPNRFSPKSPDKAHLNLHINSLELGDSAVYFCASTGAGIQYFGAGTRLSVL.